One TCR beta chain is described in this entry. The antigen is unknown. This record comes from a study of B cell selection in AIRE deficiency. Study findings and constraints: Around 33% of healthy-donor shared Treg TCRbeta sequences appeared in patient Tconv cells. Shorter CDR3s marked shared Treg sequences, biased toward few non-templated insertions. Only TCRbeta was sequenced; around two fifths of shared healthy Treg sequences appeared in Tconv.

Original data processing: Pooled Tregs gave some 60,000 patient and approximately 1x10^5 donor TCRbeta sequences. Sequencing used immunoSEQ multiplex PCR; TCRdb keeps in-frame clones, though not all of them. V, J and clone size reflect that table, while D and trimming were determined from the DNA. The sample shows about 21,000 clones, approximately 94% of them seen only once. Regulatory T cells were sorted as CD4+CD25hiCD127low/negative. The CDR3 contains 13 residues. The V gene lost 3 bases and the J gene lost 9 bases, with 14 bases spanning the gap. Germline CDR1 KGHSH, CDR2 LQKENI. This chain connects TRBV18 to TRBJ2-5; D may be TRBD1 (5 bases). The clonotype comes from a human donor with AIRE deficiency. What was sequenced was Tregs sorted from PBMCs. CDR3 bases: TGTGCCAGCTCACCCGACAGCCAACTTTCCCAGTACTTC. Its translation is CASSPDSQLSQYF.